This passage covers 23 T cell receptor beta chains from one sample sequenced in a study of shared clonotypes between healthy human individuals. The table came from immunoSEQ multiplex PCR; TCRdb's copy has only in-frame clones and leaves some out. Here the sample spans roughly 2 million clones, roughly 95% being singletons. The sample comprised naive CD4+ T cells sorted from blood. Subset described: CD45RA+ positively selected. These receptors originate from a man younger than 30 in good health.

The chain carries TRBV2 and TRBJ2-7; 11 bases fit TRBD2. V gave up 11 bases and J gave up 0 bases; unmatched junction bases: 3. The germline CDR1 and CDR2 sequences are SNHLY and FYNNEI. This CDR3 region has 13 residues. CDR3 loop: CAGGTSGSYEQYF. The CDR3 DNA follows: TGTGCCGGCGGGACTAGCGGCTCCTACGAGCAGTACTTC.

V is TRBV10-3 and J is TRBJ2-1; D tentatively fits TRBD1 or TRBD2 (6 bases each). Trimming left V 1 base short and J 6 bases short, with 10 bases between. CDR1 and CDR2 from the germline V gene are ENHRY and SYGVKD. The CDR3 covers 14 residues. CDR3 residues: CAISEFGGGNEQFF. CDR3 in DNA: TGTGCCATCAGTGAGTTCGGAGGGGGCAATGAGCAGTTCTTC.

The rearrangement joins TRBV21-1 to TRBJ1-4; no DNA check was done on the table's D call, TRBD1. TRBV21-1 is marked as a pseudogene. CDR3 length: 15 residues. CDR3 sequence: CASSDRTDFKEKLFF. In nucleotides, the CDR3 is TGTGCCAGCAGCGACCGGACAGACTTTAAGGAAAAACTGTTTTTT.

The V and J genes are TRBV5-1 and TRBJ2-6; D unresolved. The CDR3 has 14 amino acids. The germline V gene encodes CDR1 SGHRS and CDR2 YFSETQ. V was shortened by 7 bases and J by 0 bases, with 8 bases between the two germline ends. The CDR3 DNA sequence: TGCGCCAGCGGCGAGGACTCTGGGGCCAACGTCCTGACTTTC. It encodes CASGEDSGANVLTF. Looking up the rest from reference TRBV5-1 and TRBJ2-6 gives the full variable domain: KAGVTQTPRYLIKTRGQQVTLSCSPISGHRSVSWYQQTPGQGLQFLFEYFSETQRNKGNFPGRFSGRQFSNSRSEMNVSTLELGDSALYLCASGEDSGANVLTFGAGSRLTVL.

Only a few counts were recorded for this clone. The chain recombines TRBV10-3 with TRBJ1-2; maybe TRBD1 (5 bases). CDR1 ENHRY and CDR2 SYGVKD come from the germline V gene. The CDR3 consists of 13 residues. Trimming removed 2 bases at V and 7 bases at J, with 11 bases between. The CDR3 bases are TGTGCCATCAGTGAGAAGGCAGGGAGTGGCTACACCTTC. Translated: CAISEKAGSGYTF.

The chain employs TRBV13 and TRBJ2-3, with D perhaps TRBD1 (6 bases). V dropped 3 bases and J dropped 5 bases, with 18 bases sitting between them. The CDR3 has 16 residues. The germline CDR1 and CDR2 sequences are PRHDT and FYEKMQ (reference sequence). The CDR3 DNA sequence: TGTGCCAGCAGCTTGAGAACCCCGACAGGCGGAGATACGCAGTATTTT. Translating gives CASSLRTPTGGDTQYF.

The gene calls are TRBV19 and TRBJ1-3; 7 nucleotides agree with TRBD1. CDR3 size: 18 residues. CDR1 is LNHDA, CDR2 SQIVND, per germline (reference sequence). V lost 9 bases to trimming and J lost 0 bases; unmatched junction nucleotides: 17. The CDR3 loop reads CARTTRDRRFLSGNTIYF. The CDR3, as DNA: TGTGCCAGGACGACCCGGGACAGAAGATTCCTCTCTGGAAACACCATATATTTT. The full variable domain, with the rest looked up from reference TRBV19 and TRBJ1-3, is DGGITQSPKYLFRKEGQNVTLSCEQNLNHDAMYWYRQDPGQGLRLIYYSQIVNDFQKGDIAEGYSVSREKKESFPLTVTSAQKNPTAFYLCARTTRDRRFLSGNTIYFGEGSWLTVV.

The chain recombines TRBV5-4 with TRBJ2-6; D gene unclear. Germline V gene lookup returns CDR1 SGHNT and CDR2 YYREEE (reference sequence). Trimming pared 5 bases from V and 0 bases from J, leaving 12 bases between. The CDR3 sequence is 16 residues long. The CDR3 DNA reads TGTGCCAGCAGACACGGTATTAGCTCTGGGGCCAACGTCCTGACTTTC. This translates into CASRHGISSGANVLTF.

This chain connects TRBV2 to TRBJ1-2; D is possibly TRBD1 (6 bases). V was pared by 0 bases and J by 5 bases, with 16 bases between. This CDR3 spans 16 amino acids. CDR1 and CDR2 from the germline V gene are SNHLY and FYNNEI. The CDR3 DNA is TGTGCCAGCAGTGAAGCAGGAGGACGGGGGCCGTATGGCTACACCTTC. This codes for CASSEAGGRGPYGYTF. The full variable domain, with the rest looked up from reference TRBV2 and TRBJ1-2, is EPEVTQTPSHQVTQMGQEVILRCVPISNHLYFYWYRQILGQKVEFLVSFYNNEISEKSEIFDDQFSVERPDGSNFTLKIRSTKLEDSAMYFCASSEAGGRGPYGYTFGSGTRLTVV.

About this clone itself: The sample holds other DNA sequences that translate to the same CDR3. The gene calls are TRBV2 and TRBJ2-5; D gene ambiguous. Trimming left V 6 bases short and J 4 bases short, with 6 bases between. CDR1 and CDR2 from the germline V gene are SNHLY and FYNNEI. There are 11 residues in the CDR3. CDR3 DNA: TGTGCCAGCAGCTGGGGAGAGACCCAGTACTTC. Amino acids: CASSWGETQYF.

The chain combines TRBV7-2 with TRBJ1-1, with D maybe TRBD1 (5 bases). Per the germline V gene, CDR1 is SGHTA and CDR2 is FQGNSA. Trimming pared 7 bases from V and 0 bases from J, leaving 15 bases between. The CDR3 is 15 amino acids. The CDR3 is CASTTGRLMNTEAFF. The DNA for the CDR3 is TGTGCCAGCACCACAGGACGCCTCATGAACACTGAAGCTTTCTTT.

The CDR3 spells CSVEGRLQHTEAFF. The CDR3 DNA follows: TGCAGCGTTGAAGGCCGTCTACAGCACACTGAAGCTTTCTTT. The chain carries TRBV29-1 and TRBJ1-1; no firm D call. The V gene lost 1 base and the J gene lost 3 bases, with 12 bases spanning the gap. Germline CDR1 and CDR2: SQVTM and ANQGSEA. The CDR3 has 14 amino acids.

This chain connects TRBV5-1 to TRBJ2-3, with TRBD1 matching over 10 bases. The V and J ends lost 0 bases and 4 bases, in that order; junction bases with no gene match: 5. The CDR3 extends over 16 amino acids. The germline CDR1 and CDR2 sequences are SGHRS and YFSETQ. The DNA of the CDR3 is TGCGCCAGCAGCTTGGCCGACAGGGGGCTCGCAGATACGCAGTATTTT. It translates to CASSLADRGLADTQYF.

The chain carries TRBV10-3 and TRBJ2-7; D ambiguous. CDR3 size: 12 residues. Trimming stripped 6 bases from V and 2 bases from J, with 8 bases between. Germline CDR1 reads ENHRY; CDR2 reads SYGVKD. The CDR3 loop reads CAIRGSAYEQYF. The CDR3 nucleotides read TGTGCCATCAGAGGCTCGGCCTACGAGCAGTACTTC.

This chain uses TRBV19 with TRBJ1-6, with D unclear. The CDR3 is 14 amino acids. Trimming pared 7 bases from V and 7 bases from J, leaving 14 bases between. In germline, CDR1 is LNHDA, CDR2 SQIVND (reference sequence). The DNA of the CDR3 is TGTGCCAGTACCCCCCAGGCTCGCAATTCACCCCTCCACTTT. It translates to CASTPQARNSPLHF.

The V call is TRBV11-3, the J call TRBJ2-7, with 8 bases lining up with TRBD1. Germline CDR1 is SGHNT and CDR2 is YENEEA. The CDR3 consists of 15 residues. V lost 5 bases and J lost 2; bases outside the gene matches: 8. The CDR3 is CASSPGQGRTYEQYF. The CDR3 DNA sequence: TGTGCCAGCAGCCCAGGACAGGGTAGGACCTACGAGCAGTACTTC.

The DNA for the CDR3 is TGTGCCACTCGGGGGCCCACTAATGAAAAACTGTTTTTT. Protein product: CATRGPTNEKLFF. This sequence joins TRBV6-5 and TRBJ1-4; weak D call: TRBD1 (6 bases). CDR3 length: 13 amino acids. Trimming took 10 bases from V and 2 from J, leaving 11 bases between them. Germline V CDR1 and CDR2: MNHEY, SVGAGI.

V and J are TRBV27 and TRBJ1-6, with D perhaps matching TRBD1 (6 bases). Germline CDR1 reads MNHEY; CDR2 reads SMNVEV (reference sequence). The CDR3 extends over 15 amino acids. With 4 bases removed from V and 8 bases from J, the gap between germline ends came to 15 bases. CDR3 DNA: TGTGCCAGCAGTTCTCCAGGGGTTGGAGATTCACCCCTCCACTTT. This codes for CASSSPGVGDSPLHF.

This chain links TRBV5-4 with TRBJ2-3; D remains ambiguous. Deletions cut 4 bases from V and 1 base from J, with 10 bases between. The germline V gene encodes CDR1 SGHNT and CDR2 YYREEE (reference sequence). The CDR3 runs 14 residues. The CDR3: CASSRPLGTDTQYF. CDR3 bases: TGTGCCAGCAGCCGCCCCTTGGGCACAGATACGCAGTATTTT.

The sample holds one count of this clone. This chain links TRBV2 with TRBJ2-7; a weak D match, TRBD2 (7 bases). V was shortened by 4 bases and J by 3 bases, with 13 bases between the two germline ends. This CDR3 comprises 14 residues. CDR1 is SNHLY, CDR2 FYNNEI, per germline. In nucleotides, the CDR3 is TGTGCCAGCAGTGTGGCAGGGGACTACTACGAGCAGTACTTC. Protein sequence: CASSVAGDYYEQYF.

The sample holds one count of this clone. The chain uses TRBV11-2 and TRBJ2-3; 10 bases are a match to TRBD2. The CDR3 is 16 residues long. The junction had 7 bases not matched to a gene; V was cut back by 2 bases and J by 5 bases. Germline V gene data show CDR1 as SGHAT and CDR2 as FQNNGV. This chain's CDR3 is CASSLSLAGVLDTQYF. The CDR3 bases are TGTGCCAGCAGCTTATCTCTAGCGGGAGTGTTAGATACGCAGTATTTT.

The chain combines TRBV2 with TRBJ2-7; D gene ambiguous. The V end was cut by 4 bases, the J end by 4 bases, with 11 bases between. This CDR3 contains 13 residues. Germline assignment: CDR1 SNHLY and CDR2 FYNNEI. The chain's CDR3 is CASSVQAFYEQYF. DNA for the CDR3: TGTGCCAGCAGTGTTCAGGCCTTTTACGAGCAGTACTTC.

The V and J genes are TRBV4-1 and TRBJ2-1; D not resolved. This CDR3 spans 15 amino acids. From germline, CDR1 is MGHRA and CDR2 YSYEKL. V dropped 1 base and J dropped 2 bases, with 9 bases sitting between them. The CDR3 loop reads CASSQVFGAYNEQFF. CDR3 coding DNA: TGCGCCAGCAGCCAAGTGTTCGGCGCCTACAATGAGCAGTTCTTC.